The 18 T cell receptor beta chains in this list originate from one sample, sequenced in a study of shared clonotypes between healthy human individuals (TCRdb year 2020). The library was generated by the immunoSEQ multiplex PCR assay. TCRdb mirrors the immuneACCESS table, restricted to in-frame sequences. Some clones are absent from its copies; in checked studies, under half trace to an unresolved V gene, and the reason for the others is unknown. Counted in this sample were about a million clones; 76% of them appeared once. Together, the top ten hold around 1.4% of the sample. The sample was memory CD4+ T cells sorted from blood. The sample's cell subset or site, from its label and the paper: CD45RA-negative fraction. The receptors come from a man younger than 35 in good health.

This rearrangement joins TRBV6-1 to TRBJ1-2; TRBD1 agrees at 8 bases. Germline CDR1 is MNHNS and CDR2 is SASEGT. V lost 5 bases, J lost 7 bases, and 3 bases stayed unmatched. CDR3 size: 12 residues. CDR3 protein: CASSQGASGYTF. In nucleotides, the CDR3 is TGTGCCAGCAGTCAGGGGGCGTCTGGCTACACCTTC.

The V and J genes are TRBV12-5 and TRBJ2-1; the D gene is possibly TRBD2 (5 bases). This CDR3 region has 16 residues. Germline lookup yields CDR1 LGHNT and CDR2 FRNRAP. V dropped 2 bases and J dropped 6 bases, with 17 bases sitting between them. CDR3 region: CASGLRRSLLGNEQFF. The CDR3 coding sequence is TGTGCTAGTGGTTTGAGGAGGTCTCTCCTGGGCAATGAGCAGTTCTTC.

The rearrangement links TRBV5-1 to TRBJ2-7; TRBD2 aligns across 8 bases. Germline CDR1 is SGHRS and CDR2 is YFSETQ. J lost 2 bases, V lost 4 bases, and 8 bases had no gene match. CDR3 length: 15 residues. In nucleotides, the CDR3 is TGCGCCAGCAGCGGGGATAGCGGGACACCCTACGAGCAGTACTTC. Translating it yields CASSGDSGTPYEQYF.

This clone has more than one count but fewer than ten. The chain links TRBV5-1 to TRBJ1-1; TRBD1 matches 7 bases. With V trimmed by 6 bases and J by 7 bases, 12 bases remained unmatched. The CDR3 has 14 amino acids. CDR1 is SGHRS and CDR2 is YFSETQ in the germline V gene. The CDR3 bases are TGCGCCAGCACCGATACCGGGGGGGACAGTGAAGCTTTCTTT. It specifies CASTDTGGDSEAFF.

A word on this clone: A read error is possible here, since a much larger clone lies one base away. The chain links TRBV28 to TRBJ2-7; D is uncertain. This CDR3 has 11 amino acids. V lost 6 bases to trimming and J lost 2 bases, with 5 bases between them. Looked up from germline, CDR1 is MDHEN and CDR2 is SYDVKM. The CDR3 region is CASSQAYEQYF. CDR3 bases: TGTGCCAGCAGCCAAGCCTACGAGCAGTACTTC.

The chain combines TRBV5-4 with TRBJ1-6, with D perhaps TRBD1 (5 bases). This CDR3 has 14 residues. Germline V lookup: CDR1 SGHNT, CDR2 YYREEE (reference sequence). Trimming left V 2 bases short and J 7 bases short, with 10 bases between. The DNA for the CDR3 is TGTGCCAGCAGCTTTGACCCAGGGAATTCACCCCTCCACTTT. Translation gives CASSFDPGNSPLHF.

This chain uses TRBV6-5 with TRBJ1-2; unclear D gene. V was cut by 3 bases and J by 3 bases, with 8 bases left in between. Germline CDR1 and CDR2: MNHEY and SVGAGI. The CDR3 totals 13 residues. CDR3 loop: CASSYSEDYGYTF. As DNA, the CDR3 is TGTGCCAGCAGTTATTCCGAGGACTATGGCTACACCTTC.

Details on this clone: Sequence at one end of the junction differs from germline and may be a read error. This chain connects TRBV11-3 to TRBJ2-3, with 8 bases aligning to TRBD2. This CDR3 spans 12 amino acids. Germline V gives CDR1 SGHNT, CDR2 YENEEA. The CDR3 DNA is TGTGCCAGCAGCTTAGTGGGACTAGAGGGGGAATGG. This gives the protein CASSLVGLEGEW.

This chain uses TRBV6-5 with TRBJ1-1; no reliable D call. The CDR3 runs to 13 residues. Germline V gene lookup returns CDR1 MNHEY and CDR2 SVGAGI. The germline V and J ends were trimmed by 8 bases and 0 bases, with 10 bases remaining between them. CDR3 sequence (DNA): TGTGCCAGCTGGCAGTTCATGAACACTGAAGCTTTCTTT. Its translation: CASWQFMNTEAFF.

The V gene is TRBV5-1, the J gene TRBJ2-5, with D tentatively TRBD2 (5 bases). From germline, CDR1 is SGHRS and CDR2 YFSETQ. V was cut by 5 bases and J by 3 bases, with 8 bases left in between. The CDR3 has 12 amino acids. This CDR3 reads CASRRAEETQYF. The CDR3 DNA is TGCGCCAGCAGGAGGGCAGAAGAGACCCAGTACTTC.

The V and J genes are TRBV9 and TRBJ2-7; 10 bases line up with TRBD1. Germline CDR1 SGDLS, CDR2 YYNGEE. The CDR3 covers 15 residues. Germline trimming cut 3 bases from V and 2 bases from J; bases unmatched to any gene: 5. The CDR3 bases are TGTGCCAGCAGCGCAGGGACAGGGGCTGCCTACGAGCAGTACTTC. Its translation: CASSAGTGAAYEQYF.

This clone appeared a few times. The chain carries TRBV4-3 and TRBJ2-1; D possibly matches TRBD1 or TRBD2 (5 bases each). Trimming took off 0 bases at V and 5 bases at J, with 14 bases between the two ends. Germline V CDR1 and CDR2: LGHNA, YSLEER. CDR3 length equals 16 residues. Here the CDR3 reads CASSQDLGEIHNEQFF. For the CDR3, the DNA is TGCGCCAGCAGCCAAGATCTGGGGGAGATCCACAATGAGCAGTTCTTC.

The chain recombines TRBV7-9 with TRBJ1-5, with D unresolved. Germline V gene lookup returns CDR1 SEHNR and CDR2 FQNEAQ (reference sequence). V lost 0 bases and J lost 11, with 20 bases in between. The CDR3 has 16 amino acids. The CDR3 reads CASSLAVGGWPSAQHF. The CDR3 nucleotides are TGTGCCAGCAGCTTAGCCGTGGGCGGATGGCCGTCAGCCCAGCATTTT.

The chain is built from TRBV7-9 and TRBJ2-5; the D gene could be TRBD1 or TRBD2 (6 bases each). The length of the CDR3 is 14 residues. V lost 5 bases to trimming and J lost 5 bases, with 15 bases between them. Germline lookup yields CDR1 SEHNR and CDR2 FQNEAQ (reference sequence). The CDR3 protein is CASSHRGRGETQYF. In DNA form, the CDR3 reads TGTGCCAGCAGCCACCGGGGGCGAGGTGAGACCCAGTACTTC.

This clone was picked up a small number of times. This chain uses TRBV6-1 with TRBJ2-1; D tentatively fits TRBD1 or TRBD2 (5 bases each). Germline CDR1 and CDR2: MNHNS and SASEGT. CDR3 length: 16 residues. V lost 2 bases and J 2 bases, leaving 13 bases between the germline ends. The CDR3 spells CASSEIGDGTYNEQFF. DNA for the CDR3: TGTGCCAGCAGTGAAATAGGGGACGGTACCTACAATGAGCAGTTCTTC.

The chain carries TRBV30 and TRBJ1-5, with a possible D match to TRBD1 (6 bases). Germline-derived CDR1 and CDR2 are GTSNPN and SVGIG (reference sequence). The CDR3 runs to 12 residues. Trimming pared 0 bases from V and 6 bases from J, leaving 6 bases between. This chain's CDR3 is CAWSVQGQPQHF. The CDR3 nucleotides are TGTGCCTGGAGTGTACAGGGTCAGCCCCAGCATTTT.

The chain joins TRBV7-6 to TRBJ2-2; 8 bases match TRBD2. The CDR3 covers 15 residues. Germline V gene sequence: CDR1 SGHVS, CDR2 FNYEAQ. The junction had 3 bases not matched to a gene; V was cut back by 1 base and J by 5 bases. DNA for the CDR3: TGTGCCAGCAGCTTAGGGACTAGCCCGACCGGGGAGCTGTTTTTT. This gives the protein CASSLGTSPTGELFF.

The chain uses TRBV9 and TRBJ2-7; TRBD2 aligns across 10 bases. The CDR3 sequence is 15 residues long. Germline trimming cut 3 bases from V and 9 bases from J; bases unmatched to any gene: 12. Germline V gene lookup returns CDR1 SGDLS and CDR2 YYNGEE. In nucleotides, the CDR3 is TGTGCCAGCAGCGAAACACCTAGCGGGGGTGCTCGGCAGTACTTC. Translation gives CASSETPSGGARQYF.